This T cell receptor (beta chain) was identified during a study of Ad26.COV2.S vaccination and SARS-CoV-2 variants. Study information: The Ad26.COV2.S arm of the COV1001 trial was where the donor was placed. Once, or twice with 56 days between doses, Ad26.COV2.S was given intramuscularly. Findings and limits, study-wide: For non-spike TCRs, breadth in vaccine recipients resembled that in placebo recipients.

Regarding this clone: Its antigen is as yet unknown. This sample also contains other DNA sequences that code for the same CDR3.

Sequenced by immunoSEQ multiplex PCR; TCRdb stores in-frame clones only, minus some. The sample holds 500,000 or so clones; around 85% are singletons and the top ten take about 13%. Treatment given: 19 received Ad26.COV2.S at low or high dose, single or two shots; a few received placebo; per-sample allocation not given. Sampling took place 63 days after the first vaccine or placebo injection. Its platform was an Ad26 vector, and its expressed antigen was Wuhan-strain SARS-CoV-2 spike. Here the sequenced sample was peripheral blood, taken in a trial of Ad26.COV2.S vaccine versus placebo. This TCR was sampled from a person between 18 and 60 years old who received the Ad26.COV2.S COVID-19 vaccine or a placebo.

CDR3 DNA: TGTGCCAGCAGCTTAGACCGGACAGATACGCAGTATTTT. Protein: CASSLDRTDTQYF. This chain joins TRBV7-2 and TRBJ2-3; D uncertain. The CDR3 covers 13 residues. CDR1 and CDR2 (germline): SGHTA, FQGNSA. V lost 1 base and J lost 3, with 5 bases in between.